These 29 T cell receptor beta chains share one sample of origin, sequenced in a study of T cells in Graves' hyperthyroidism and ophthalmopathy. Researchers amplified the TCR beta CDR3 regions from RNA transcripts. The HTBI primer set served for first-round RT-PCR of the TCR CDR3. MiXCR, applied by TCRdb to the multiplex PCR reads, yields one record per CDR3 protein. The profile shows about 740,000 distinct CDR3 sequences, less than 15% of them singletons. Sequencing used blood. These TCRs come from a woman younger than 30 with Graves' hyperthyroidism.

The sample holds many counts of this clonotype. This chain links TRBV3-1 with TRBJ2-3; D is uncertain. Germline-derived CDR1 and CDR2 are LGHDT and YNNKEL (reference sequence). Trimming removed 2 bases at V and 2 bases at J, with 8 bases between. The CDR3 has 14 residues. This CDR3 reads CASSQSLITDTQYF. DNA of the CDR3: TGTGCCAGCAGCCAATCCCTGATCACAGATACGCAGTATTTT.

The V and J genes are TRBV12-3 or TRBV12-4 and TRBJ2-3, with TRBD2 matching 14 bases. The V gene end was trimmed by 6 bases and the J gene end by 5 bases; junction bases not matched to a gene: 13. The CDR3 totals 18 residues. The CDR3 loop is CASRFTRLAGGPVDTQYF. In nucleotides, the CDR3 is TGTGCCAGCAGATTCACCCGACTAGCGGGAGGGCCTGTAGATACGCAGTATTTT.

This clonotype came up many times. V is TRBV7-3 and J is TRBJ2-3, with D possibly being TRBD1 or TRBD2 (5 bases each). V gave up 5 bases and J gave up 4 bases, with 16 bases separating them. Germline CDR1 reads SGHTA; CDR2 reads FQGTGA. The CDR3 runs to 15 residues. The CDR3 reads CASSQEGRDPDTQYF. DNA for the CDR3: TGTGCCAGCAGCCAAGAGGGACGTGACCCAGATACGCAGTATTTT. Filled out from reference TRBV7-3 and TRBJ2-3, the complete variable domain reads GAGVSQTPSNKVTEKGKYVELRCDPISGHTALYWYRQSLGQGPEFLIYFQGTGAADDSGLPNDRFFAVRPEGSVSTLKIQRTERGDSAVYLCASSQEGRDPDTQYFGPGTRLTVL.

This clonotype was found once. The chain carries TRBV29-1 and TRBJ1-1; TRBD1 might be the D (6 bases). The germline gives CDR1 SQVTM, CDR2 ANQGSEA. This CDR3 comprises 12 residues. The germline V and J ends were trimmed by 6 bases and 5 bases, with 13 bases remaining between them. The chain's CDR3 is CSVATGWTEAFF. CDR3 bases: TGCAGCGTCGCAACAGGGTGGACTGAAGCTTTCTTT. The complete variable domain, with remaining parts taken from reference TRBV29-1 and TRBJ1-1, reads SAVISQKPSRDICQRGTSLTIQCQVDSQVTMMFWYRQQPGQSLTLIATANQGSEATYESGFVIDKFPISRPNLTFSTLTVSNMSPEDSSIYLCSVATGWTEAFFGQGTRLTVV.

This clonotype was recorded at least ten times. The genes are TRBV3-1 and TRBJ1-1; D call uncertain. This CDR3 has 13 amino acids. Germline V gene data show CDR1 as LGHDT and CDR2 as YNNKEL (reference sequence). The germline V and J ends were trimmed by 3 bases and 7 bases, with 12 bases remaining between them. The CDR3 is CASSQGTPREAFF. CDR3 nucleotide sequence: TGTGCCAGCAGCCAGGGAACCCCTCGTGAAGCTTTCTTT.

This clonotype was recorded many times. The CDR3: CSARRTQGQGGLNTEAFF. The CDR3 DNA sequence: TGCAGTGCTAGACGAACTCAGGGACAGGGCGGCCTCAACACTGAAGCTTTCTTT. V and J are TRBV20-1 and TRBJ1-1; 9 nucleotides agree with TRBD1. This CDR3 is 18 amino acids long. V trimming: 2 bases; J trimming: 2 bases; junction bases outside the gene matches: 15. Germline V lookup: CDR1 DFQATT, CDR2 SNEGSKA (reference sequence).

This clonotype occurred a few times. The genes are TRBV5-1 and TRBJ2-3, with 8 bases lining up with TRBD2. Per the germline V gene, CDR1 is SGHRS and CDR2 is YFSETQ. This CDR3 has 16 amino acids. J gave up 0 bases and V 6 bases, and 9 bases lay outside the gene matches. Here the CDR3 reads CASTRQSSGSTDTQYF. The CDR3 DNA follows: TGCGCCAGCACCCGTCAGTCTAGCGGGAGCACAGATACGCAGTATTTT.

This clonotype was recorded at least ten times. J is TRBJ2-7 and V is TRBV28; maybe TRBD1 (6 bases). Deletions cut 5 bases from V and 2 bases from J, with 16 bases between. This CDR3 is built from 15 residues. Germline CDR1 is MDHEN and CDR2 is SYDVKM. The CDR3 region is CASSPDGKGAYEQYF. CDR3 in DNA: TGTGCCAGCAGTCCCGACGGAAAGGGGGCCTACGAGCAGTACTTC.

Here the CDR3 reads CASSYSPGTVFYNEQFF. CDR3 nucleotides: TGTGCCAGCAGTTACTCCCCCGGGACCGTTTTCTACAATGAGCAGTTCTTC. The chain employs TRBV6-5 and TRBJ2-1; D could derive from TRBD1 or TRBD2 (5 bases each). The CDR3 is 17 amino acids. CDR1 is MNHEY and CDR2 is SVGAGI in the germline V gene. Trimming stripped 0 bases from V and 3 bases from J, with 15 bases between.

A few counts support this clonotype. The genes are TRBV13 and TRBJ2-7; TRBD2 matches at 11 bases. This CDR3 is 15 amino acids long. The J segment lost 3 bases and the V segment lost 5 bases, leaving 6 bases of the junction unmatched. Per the germline V gene, CDR1 is PRHDT and CDR2 is FYEKMQ (reference sequence). The DNA of the CDR3 is TGTGCCAGCAGCGTTGGGACTAGCGGTTTCTACGAGCAGTACTTC. Encoded protein: CASSVGTSGFYEQYF.

Only a few counts were recorded for this clonotype. The V gene is TRBV7-2, the J gene TRBJ2-3; D is ambiguous. The CDR3 has 15 residues. CDR1 and CDR2 from the germline V gene are SGHTA and FQGNSA. Deletions cut 4 bases from V and 3 bases from J, with 14 bases between. CDR3 loop: CASSSSYERTDTQYF. DNA for the CDR3: TGTGCCAGCAGCTCCAGCTACGAGCGAACAGATACGCAGTATTTT.

This clonotype has ten or more counts. J is TRBJ2-3 and V is TRBV2; 7 nucleotides match TRBD2. V shed 6 bases and J 1 base; nucleotides not matched to a gene: 10. The CDR3 has 16 amino acids. The V gene's germline CDR1 is SNHLY and CDR2 FYNNEI. The CDR3 sequence: CASSPAGRKRTDTQYF. As DNA, the CDR3 is TGTGCCAGCAGCCCGGCCGGGAGGAAACGCACAGATACGCAGTATTTT.

The sample holds many counts of this clonotype. The chain recombines TRBV2 with TRBJ2-1; 10 bases agree with TRBD2. CDR3 length: 15 amino acids. J was trimmed by 3 bases and V by 5 bases; bases with no gene match: 4. CDR1 is SNHLY, CDR2 FYNNEI, per germline. In DNA, the CDR3 is TGTGCCAGCAGTCGTAGCGGGAGGATCTACAATGAGCAGTTCTTC. Its translation is CASSRSGRIYNEQFF.

In DNA, the CDR3 is TGCGCCAGCAGTGAGGGGGTAGACAGTGGGTTCGAGCAGTACTTC. Protein: CASSEGVDSGFEQYF. The V call is TRBV10-2, the J call TRBJ2-7; the D gene is possibly TRBD1 (5 bases). Germline CDR1 WSHSY, CDR2 SAAADI. This CDR3 has 15 amino acids. The ends were cut back, 2 bases at V and 6 bases at J, with 17 bases in the middle.

Details on this clonotype: The junction and the germline gene differ at one end; a read error may be behind it. The V call is TRBV7-9, the J call TRBJ1-1; D is perhaps TRBD1 (5 bases). The CDR3 runs to 13 residues. The germline CDR1 and CDR2 sequences are SEHNR and FQNEAQ (reference sequence). The CDR3 nucleotides read TGTGCCAACAGCCCGCCTTCGGGGGCTGAAGCTTTCTTT. It codes for CANSPPSGAEAFF.

The chain combines TRBV19 with TRBJ2-2; D may correspond to TRBD1 or TRBD2 (5 bases each). Trimming shortened V by 9 bases and J by 0 bases, and 11 bases separated the two germline ends. This CDR3 has 14 residues. Per germline, CDR1 LNHDA and CDR2 SQIVND (reference sequence). DNA of the CDR3: TGTGCCAGCCGGGACGGACCGAACACCGGGGAGCTGTTTTTT. Its protein product is CASRDGPNTGELFF.

This clonotype was seen a few times. V usage is TRBV29-1 and J usage is TRBJ2-5, with 8 bases aligning to TRBD1. Germline CDR1 is SQVTM and CDR2 is ANQGSEA. This CDR3 is built from 17 residues. V lost 0 bases to trimming and J lost 7 bases; unmatched junction nucleotides: 16. CDR3 sequence: CSVEERPAYRGSRTQYF. CDR3 bases: TGCAGCGTTGAAGAACGCCCCGCTTACAGGGGGTCCAGGACCCAGTACTTC.

This clonotype was counted only a few times. The chain links TRBV20-1 to TRBJ2-4, with D perhaps TRBD1 or TRBD2 (6 bases each). This CDR3 region has 15 residues. V lost 3 bases and J 6 bases, leaving 18 bases between the germline ends. CDR1 is DFQATT and CDR2 is SNEGSKA in the germline V gene (reference sequence). CDR3 in amino acids: CSASARRGPGNIQYF. DNA of the CDR3: TGCAGTGCTAGCGCCAGACGGGGGCCAGGAAACATTCAGTACTTC.

This clonotype was recorded at least ten times. J is TRBJ2-3 and V is TRBV11-1; maybe TRBD1 (6 bases). V was trimmed by 10 bases and J by 4 bases, leaving 9 bases between them. There are 11 residues in the CDR3. Germline CDR1 reads SGHAT; CDR2 reads FQDESV (reference sequence). CDR3 sequence reads: CATEGADTQYF. CDR3 in DNA: TGTGCCACAGAGGGGGCAGATACGCAGTATTTT.

This clonotype has just a few counts. The chain has TRBV7-2 and TRBJ2-7; possibly TRBD2 for D (5 bases). This CDR3 has 15 residues. V lost 5 bases and J 0 bases, leaving 14 bases between the germline ends. The V gene's germline CDR1 is SGHTA and CDR2 FQGNSA. As DNA, the CDR3 is TGTGCCAGCAGCCGAGGGCGCCTCCGCTCCTACGAGCAGTACTTC. It yields the protein CASSRGRLRSYEQYF.

This clonotype appeared many times. The chain recombines TRBV5-1 with TRBJ2-5, with 7 bases that match TRBD2. The V segment lost 2 bases and the J segment 0 bases; nucleotides outside the gene matches: 7. The CDR3 length is 16 residues. From germline, CDR1 is SGHRS and CDR2 YFSETQ. This CDR3 reads CASSFSASGNQETQYF. CDR3 bases: TGCGCCAGCAGCTTTTCGGCTAGCGGAAACCAAGAGACCCAGTACTTC. Variable domain in full (rest from reference TRBV5-1 and TRBJ2-5): KAGVTQTPRYLIKTRGQQVTLSCSPISGHRSVSWYQQTPGQGLQFLFEYFSETQRNKGNFPGRFSGRQFSNSRSEMNVSTLELGDSALYLCASSFSASGNQETQYFGPGTRLLVL.

The rearrangement links TRBV7-9 to TRBJ2-7; D is uncertain. The length of the CDR3 is 15 residues. V shed 4 bases and J shed 0 bases, with 13 bases lying between them. In germline, CDR1 is SEHNR, CDR2 FQNEAQ (reference sequence). The CDR3 nucleotides read TGTGCCAGCAGCTCTAGGACGTTGAGCTCCTACGAGCAGTACTTC. Its protein is CASSSRTLSSYEQYF. Full variable domain (remainder filled in from reference TRBV7-9 and TRBJ2-7): DTGVSQNPRHKITKRGQNVTFRCDPISEHNRLYWYRQTLGQGPEFLTYFQNEAQLEKSRLLSDRFSAERPKGSFSTLEIQRTEQGDSAMYLCASSSRTLSSYEQYFGPGTRLTVT.

This clonotype came up once. The J gene is TRBJ1-3, the V gene TRBV6-1; tentative D call: TRBD1 (5 bases). Germline CDR1 MNHNS, CDR2 SASEGT. There are 13 residues in the CDR3. Trimming left V 6 bases short and J 5 bases short, with 11 bases between. The CDR3 DNA is TGTGCCAGCAGCGGGGGGGGGAGAAACACCATATATTTT. This gives the protein CASSGGGRNTIYF.

The V and J genes are TRBV29-1 and TRBJ2-5, with 7 bases lining up with TRBD2. The germline CDR1 and CDR2 sequences are SQVTM and ANQGSEA. The V and J ends lost 4 bases and 5 bases, in that order; junction bases with no gene match: 10. The CDR3 is 14 amino acids. In DNA, the CDR3 is TGCAGCGTTGTCCTGAGCGGGAACACGGAGACCCAGTACTTC. Protein product: CSVVLSGNTETQYF.

On this clonotype itself: A much larger clone lies a single base off, so this may be a read error. The chain links TRBV27 to TRBJ2-1; D gene uncertain. Trimming took off 5 bases at V and 6 bases at J, with 14 bases between the two ends. This CDR3 is built from 14 residues. Germline CDR1 and CDR2: MNHEY and SMNVEV (reference sequence). As DNA, the CDR3 is TGTGCCAGCAGTCGAGTATCGAGGTGCAATGAGCAGTTCTTC. It is translated as CASSRVSRCNEQFF.

In its sample, this clonotype was seen many times. This chain connects TRBV15 to TRBJ1-5; D gene ambiguous. Trimming removed 5 bases from V and 1 base from J, with 15 bases in between. The germline gives CDR1 LNHNV, CDR2 YYDKDF (reference sequence). The CDR3 totals 16 residues. CDR3 region: CATSSRSSGSNQPQHF. The CDR3, as DNA: TGTGCCACCAGCTCGAGATCATCAGGAAGCAATCAGCCCCAGCATTTT.

This chain joins TRBV27 and TRBJ2-7; TRBD2 matches 8 bases. CDR3 length: 15 amino acids. V dropped 2 bases and J dropped 2; count of bases not matched to a gene: 5. Germline CDR1 is MNHEY and CDR2 is SMNVEV (reference sequence). The CDR3 coding sequence is TGTGCCAGCAGTTTAAAGGGCGGGGGGACCTACGAGCAGTACTTC. It codes for CASSLKGGGTYEQYF.

The J gene is TRBJ2-7, the V gene TRBV20-1; 9 bases are a match to TRBD2. The length of the CDR3 is 16 residues. The V gene end was trimmed by 1 base and the J gene end by 2 bases; junction bases not matched to a gene: 9. Germline loops: CDR1 DFQATT, CDR2 SNEGSKA (reference sequence). DNA for the CDR3: TGCAGTGCTAGAGTCCCCGGGCTAGCGGGAACCTACGAGCAGTACTTC. Protein: CSARVPGLAGTYEQYF.

The V gene is TRBV4-3, the J gene TRBJ2-6, with 8 bases that match TRBD1. Germline CDR1 reads LGHNA; CDR2 reads YSLEER. This CDR3 region has 17 residues. V shed 0 bases, J shed 2 bases, and the junction held 3 bases outside the gene matches. CDR3 sequence: CASSQDRTGTGANVLTF. CDR3 coding DNA: TGCGCCAGCAGCCAAGATAGGACAGGGACTGGGGCCAACGTCCTGACTTTC.